Each of the 21 T cell receptor beta chains below was sequenced from the same sample in a study of OX40 agonist ivuxolimab in advanced cancers. Clones were read by immunoSEQ multiplex PCR, and TCRdb kept only the in-frame ones, dropping some. The sample consists of 65,000 to 90,000 clones, 80% to 90% of them appearing once. This material consisted of CD4+ or CD8+ T cells sorted from blood, taken in a trial of the OX40 agonist ivuxolimab. These receptor sequences come from an adult with an advanced solid tumor such as melanoma, head and neck, liver or kidney cancer.

The genes are TRBV7-9 and TRBJ2-2; D gene ambiguous. V lost 3 bases, J lost 9 bases, and 5 bases lay in between. Germline assignment: CDR1 SEHNR and CDR2 FQNEAQ (reference sequence). The length of the CDR3 is 11 residues. DNA of the CDR3: TGTGCCAGCAGCTTTTCCCGGGAGCTGTTTTTT. Amino acids: CASSFSRELFF. The whole variable domain, filled in from reference TRBV7-9 and TRBJ2-2, reads DTGVSQNPRHKITKRGQNVTFRCDPISEHNRLYWYRQTLGQGPEFLTYFQNEAQLEKSRLLSDRFSAERPKGSFSTLEIQRTEQGDSAMYLCASSFSRELFFGEGSRLTVL.

V and J are TRBV7-9 and TRBJ1-4; D remains unclear. Germline loops: CDR1 SEHNR, CDR2 FQNEAQ (reference sequence). The CDR3 is made up of 16 amino acids. The ends were cut back, 5 bases at V and 8 bases at J, with 21 bases in the middle. For the CDR3, the DNA is TGTGCCAGCAGCCCAGGCCCCGGGTCTCAGGTCGAAAAACTGTTTTTT. Its translation: CASSPGPGSQVEKLFF.

The chain links TRBV11-3 to TRBJ2-1; 7 bases agree with TRBD2. The CDR3 length is 15 residues. V trimming: 4 bases; J trimming: 5 bases; junction bases outside the gene matches: 8. Looked up from germline, CDR1 is SGHNT and CDR2 is YENEEA. The CDR3 DNA follows: TGTGCCAGCAGCTCGCTCGGGAGGTTTAACAATGAGCAGTTCTTC. This codes for CASSSLGRFNNEQFF.

The chain recombines TRBV2 with TRBJ1-5; 8 bases line up with TRBD1. This CDR3 is built from 18 residues. CDR1 is SNHLY and CDR2 is FYNNEI in the germline V gene. V lost 3 bases and J lost 8; bases outside the gene matches: 18. DNA of the CDR3: TGTGCCAGCAGTGATTTTTTTCCCTCTGGACAGGGTTTTAAGCCCCAGCATTTT. Translating gives CASSDFFPSGQGFKPQHF.

This sequence joins TRBV11-3 and TRBJ2-1, with a weak D call TRBD2 (5 bases). The germline gives CDR1 SGHNT, CDR2 YENEEA. This CDR3 is 12 amino acids long. Between the trimmed V and J ends, which lost 5 bases and 7 bases, there was a span of 9 bases. As DNA, the CDR3 is TGTGCCAGCAGCCTAGCCCGGAATGAGCAGTTCTTC. Translated: CASSLARNEQFF.

The V call is TRBV5-1, the J call TRBJ1-1, with a tentative D call TRBD1 (5 bases). Germline V CDR1 and CDR2: SGHRS, YFSETQ. The CDR3 is made up of 14 amino acids. Deletions cut 1 base from V and 5 bases from J, with 12 bases between. CDR3 sequence: CASSLSGGETEAFF. In nucleotides, the CDR3 is TGCGCCAGCAGCTTGTCGGGGGGAGAAACTGAAGCTTTCTTT.

This clone was seen only once. J is TRBJ1-3 and V is TRBV7-9; D possibly corresponds to TRBD1 (6 bases). CDR1 SEHNR and CDR2 FQNEAQ come from the germline V gene (reference sequence). The CDR3 extends over 14 amino acids. The V and J ends lost 1 base and 2 bases respectively, with 6 bases between them. CDR3 bases: TGTGCCAGCAGCTTAGGGACAGCTGGAAACACCATATATTTT. It is translated as CASSLGTAGNTIYF.

V usage is TRBV28 and J usage is TRBJ1-1, with D perhaps matching TRBD1 (5 bases). CDR1 is MDHEN and CDR2 is SYDVKM in the germline V gene. V lost 8 bases and J lost 7, with 20 bases in between. There are 14 residues in the CDR3. In DNA, the CDR3 is TGTGCCAGCCGCCGGCCCGGGACTTTGGATGAAGCTTTCTTT. Amino acid sequence: CASRRPGTLDEAFF.

V and J are TRBV28 and TRBJ2-5, with D hard to call. Germline CDR1 is MDHEN and CDR2 is SYDVKM. With 2 bases removed from V and 5 bases from J, the gap between germline ends came to 9 bases. The CDR3 contains 13 residues. The CDR3 DNA follows: TGTGCCAGCAGTTTAGTCTCTACTGAGACCCAGTACTTC. Translating gives CASSLVSTETQYF.

This clone was counted once. This chain uses TRBV18 with TRBJ2-1; 12 positions agree with TRBD1. V lost 0 bases, J lost 8 bases, and 8 bases stayed unmatched. The CDR3 covers 17 residues. Germline lookup yields CDR1 KGHSH and CDR2 LQKENI. CDR3 region: CASSPPRGQGALDEQFF. Written as DNA, the CDR3 is TGTGCCAGCTCACCACCCCGGGGACAGGGGGCGTTGGATGAGCAGTTCTTC.

The chain uses TRBV19 and TRBJ2-1; 9 nucleotides match TRBD2. V was clipped by 3 bases and J by 6 bases; unmatched bases: 6. The CDR3 covers 15 residues. Germline assignment: CDR1 LNHDA and CDR2 SQIVND (reference sequence). CDR3 sequence: CASSMARGLANEQFF. The CDR3 nucleotides are TGTGCCAGTAGTATGGCGAGGGGACTAGCCAATGAGCAGTTCTTC.

The chain has TRBV13 and TRBJ2-5, with D possibly being TRBD2 (5 bases). The CDR3 consists of 14 residues. Trimming shortened V by 2 bases and J by 5 bases, and 12 bases separated the two germline ends. From germline, CDR1 is PRHDT and CDR2 FYEKMQ (reference sequence). The CDR3 loop reads CASSLQRGIETQYF. The CDR3 DNA is TGTGCCAGCAGCTTACAACGAGGGATCGAGACCCAGTACTTC. The variable domain in full, with the rest retrieved from reference TRBV13 and TRBJ2-5, is AAGVIQSPRHLIKEKRETATLKCYPIPRHDTVYWYQQGPGQDPQFLISFYEKMQSDKGSIPDRFSAQQFSDYHSELNMSSLELGDSALYFCASSLQRGIETQYFGPGTRLLVL.

The chain recombines TRBV11-2 with TRBJ2-3; 7 bases align to TRBD1. This CDR3 is built from 15 residues. The trim removed 4 bases at V and 0 bases at J, leaving 4 bases unmatched. Per the germline V gene, CDR1 is SGHAT and CDR2 is FQNNGV. Here the CDR3 reads CASSSGQTSTDTQYF. The CDR3 DNA sequence: TGTGCCAGCAGCTCGGGACAGACTAGCACAGATACGCAGTATTTT.

The J gene is TRBJ2-7, the V gene TRBV6-5; no clear D. Germline CDR1 and CDR2: MNHEY and SVGAGI. Between the trimmed V and J ends, which lost 5 bases and 6 bases, there was a span of 17 bases. This CDR3 region has 14 residues. The CDR3 DNA reads TGTGCCAGCAGTGATCGATTTCAGGTTGGCGAGCAGTACTTC. This gives the protein CASSDRFQVGEQYF.

This chain joins TRBV2 and TRBJ2-1; unclear D gene. Germline CDR1 and CDR2: SNHLY and FYNNEI. The CDR3 covers 16 residues. Deletions cut 6 bases from V and 6 bases from J, with 21 bases between. The CDR3: CASSPVGPPVGNEQFF. CDR3 bases: TGTGCCAGCAGCCCGGTGGGCCCCCCGGTGGGCAATGAGCAGTTCTTC.

This clone was found a few times. The V gene is TRBV9, the J gene TRBJ1-4; TRBD1 matches 9 bases. This CDR3 region has 14 residues. Germline CDR1 and CDR2: SGDLS and YYNGEE. The junction had 5 bases not matched to a gene; V was cut back by 3 bases and J by 8 bases. The CDR3 reads CASSEGQGGEKLFF. The CDR3 region has the DNA TGTGCCAGCAGCGAGGGACAGGGTGGCGAAAAACTGTTTTTT.

V usage is TRBV2 and J usage is TRBJ1-2; D is unresolved. The CDR3 has 15 residues. Germline V lookup: CDR1 SNHLY, CDR2 FYNNEI. Trimming took 1 base from V and 0 from J, leaving 9 bases between them. The CDR3 DNA reads TGTGCCAGCAGTGAAGGGTCTGCTACTAACTATGGCTACACCTTC. As protein: CASSEGSATNYGYTF.

This sequence joins TRBV28 and TRBJ2-7, with 12 nucleotides matching TRBD2. Unmatched junction bases numbered 26, after V lost 4 bases and J lost 7 bases. CDR1 and CDR2 from the germline V gene are MDHEN and SYDVKM. The CDR3 sequence is 21 residues long. This CDR3 is CASSYRGRWTSGKFQVEEQYF. Here the CDR3 DNA reads TGTGCCAGCAGTTACAGGGGGCGATGGACTAGCGGGAAATTCCAAGTTGAAGAGCAGTACTTC.

V usage is TRBV5-1 and J usage is TRBJ2-2; D may correspond to TRBD1 or TRBD2 (5 bases each). Trimming shortened V by 5 bases and J by 7 bases, and 18 bases separated the two germline ends. The CDR3 is 15 amino acids. Germline V CDR1 and CDR2: SGHRS, YFSETQ. CDR3 in DNA: TGCGCCAGCAGACACCGGGACCCCGCTATCGGGGAGCTGTTTTTT. Amino acid sequence: CASRHRDPAIGELFF.

The CDR3 spells CAISDRRGKLFF. CDR3 nucleotides: TGTGCCATCAGTGACAGGAGAGGAAAACTGTTTTTT. This chain joins TRBV10-3 and TRBJ1-4; D ambiguous. V was trimmed by 3 bases and J by 10 bases, leaving 9 bases between them. Germline V gene sequence: CDR1 ENHRY, CDR2 SYGVKD. The CDR3 is 12 amino acids.

This sequence joins TRBV19 and TRBJ2-7, with D uncertain. The V and J ends lost 0 bases and 1 base respectively, with 7 bases between them. The length of the CDR3 is 14 residues. The germline V gene has CDR1 LNHDA and CDR2 SQIVND (reference sequence). CDR3 region: CASSIETESYEQYF. The CDR3 DNA sequence: TGTGCCAGTAGTATAGAGACGGAATCCTACGAGCAGTACTTC.